What follows is one T cell receptor beta chain and its context. The antigen is undetermined. The CDR3 runs to 15 residues. CDR1 and CDR2 from the germline V gene are MNHNY and SVGAGI (reference sequence). The V and J ends lost 1 base and 4 bases respectively, with 11 bases between them. The protocol was immunoSEQ multiplex PCR, while the TCRdb copy is restricted to in-frame clones and leaves out a portion. The sample yields around 100,000 clones, 90% seen once. These data are taken from a study of T cell responses to AZD1222 COVID-19 vaccine. Study results and limitations: Just five or six AZD1222 recipients were seropositive at baseline. Repertoires were collected only later (after the peak T cell response had occurred). At 160-218 and 743-854, vaccine-associated CD4 TCRs were dominant, and they spanned spike.

Here the sequenced sample was peripheral blood, taken on day 0 of AZD1222 vaccination. The chain links TRBV6-6 to TRBJ1-5; D unclear. This clonotype was obtained from an adult in good health. The CDR3 coding sequence is TGTGCCAGCAGTTACTATGACTCAGGAAATCAGCCCCAGCATTTT. Translation: CASSYYDSGNQPQHF.